This TCR beta chain was retrieved from a study of blood T cell repertoires in COVID-19. On the study more broadly: Collection of acute and convalescent COVID-19 samples took place in the United States, Italy and Spain. Nucleic acid was either cDNA or gDNA, and it came from T cells, B-cell-depleted T cells, or PBMCs.

J was trimmed by 2 bases and V by 6 bases; bases with no gene match: 6. From germline, CDR1 is MDHEN and CDR2 SYDVKM. This CDR3 region has 15 residues. Per the authors' pipeline: Reference gene primer amplification yielded estimated nucleated cell counts. Only in-frame clones appear in the TCRdb table, and some are missing; sequencing was by immunoSEQ multiplex PCR. Clonal size and the V and J genes are those of that table, whereas D and trimming came from the DNA. The table lists about 180,000 clones, approximately 86% of them singletons. This clonotype was obtained from a woman in her twenties or thirties with active or convalescent COVID-19. The rearrangement links TRBV28 to TRBJ2-7; 11 bases line up with TRBD2. Sequencing input: peripheral blood. CDR3 loop: CASRGGTSGTYEQYF. CDR3 coding DNA: TGTGCCAGCAGGGGGGGGACTAGCGGAACCTACGAGCAGTACTTC.